This note documents a single TCR beta chain sequence. This specimen belongs to a study of blood T cell repertoires in COVID-19. Overall study: Sites across the United States, Italy and Spain contributed samples from acute and convalescent COVID-19.

In the original analysis: Cell counts per sample came from amplifying reference gene primers. Generated by immunoSEQ multiplex PCR, the TCRdb table keeps only in-frame clones and is missing some. V and J calls and clone size are those listed in that table; D and trimming were worked out from the DNA. The sample lists fewer than 150,000 clones, more than 75% occurring once. The CDR3 totals 13 residues. The V segment lost 6 bases and the J segment 3 bases; nucleotides outside the gene matches: 5. Germline CDR1 reads MDHEN; CDR2 reads SYDVKM. The J gene is TRBJ2-7, the V gene TRBV28; 7 bases align to TRBD1. The sample comprised peripheral blood. The sequence derives from a human donor in a cohort sampled during active COVID-19. CDR3 loop: CASSRQGLYEQYF. CDR3 coding DNA: TGTGCCAGCAGCCGACAGGGTCTCTACGAGCAGTACTTC.